The rows below give T cell receptor beta chains drawn from one sample of a study of blood T cells in healthy people across ages. TCRdb re-called the 5' RACE reads through MiXCR, storing one row per CDR3 protein. The data hold 800,000 or so distinct CDR3 sequences, with approximately 25% observed a single time. The same specimen was also included in a second study, on T cells of mothers and their children.

Sequencing was done on a sample of blood. The source of these receptors is a boy aged 5-17 years in good health. CDR3s include the opening cysteine and the closing phenylalanine or tryptophan. Fields, in order: D gene, clone size, V gene, J gene, CDR3 protein, CDR3 DNA. The D gene is left open where the match is weak. Size is stated for part of the rows, as once, few or many counts, or as a class when the clone is expanded.

NA,many,TRBV18,TRBJ2-5,CASSPKWDGQETQYF,TGTGCCAGCTCACCGAAATGGGACGGACAAGAGACCCAGTACTTC
TRBD1,NA,TRBV3-1,TRBJ1-2,CASSRQTGVDGYTF,TGTGCCAGCAGCCGTCAGACAGGGGTGGATGGCTACACCTTC
NA,few,TRBV7-2,TRBJ1-2,CASSLAGRNTWANYGYTF,TGTGCCAGCAGCTTAGCCGGACGCAATACCTGGGCCAACTATGGCTACACCTTC
NA,NA,TRBV20-1,TRBJ2-1,CSASLMGTSNEQFF,TGCAGTGCTAGTTTGATGGGTACGAGCAATGAGCAGTTCTTC
NA,NA,TRBV6-2/TRBV6-3,TRBJ1-5,CASSSVRAGSNQPQHF,TGTGCCAGCAGTTCCGTGAGAGCGGGAAGCAATCAGCCCCAGCATTTT
TRBD2,few,TRBV9,TRBJ2-7,CASSVGVSGSSYEQYF,TGTGCCAGCAGCGTAGGGGTTAGCGGGAGCTCCTACGAGCAGTACTTC
NA,NA,TRBV2,TRBJ2-7,CASSEAGGQYF,TGTGCCAGCAGTGAAGCTGGCGGTCAGTACTTC
NA,few,TRBV7-2,TRBJ1-2,CASSLVRGSDGYTF,TGTGCCAGCAGCTTAGTGCGGGGAAGCGATGGCTACACCTTC
NA,few,TRBV5-1,TRBJ2-1,CASGGGAPYNEQFF,TGCGCCAGCGGAGGGGGGGCCCCCTACAATGAGCAGTTCTTC
NA,once,TRBV6-1,TRBJ1-5,CATRETVLGQPQHF,TGTGCCACAAGGGAGACGGTTCTGGGTCAGCCCCAGCATTTT
TRBD2,NA,TRBV11-2,TRBJ2-1,CASRAAGGDEQFF,TGTGCCAGCAGAGCTGCGGGGGGCGATGAGCAGTTCTTC
NA,NA,TRBV6-2/TRBV6-3,TRBJ1-2,CASRRLQSNYGYTF,TGTGCCAGCAGGCGACTACAGAGCAACTATGGCTACACCTTC
TRBD2,few,TRBV20-1,TRBJ2-7,CSASWGRGSSYEQYF,TGCAGTGCTAGTTGGGGTCGCGGGAGCTCCTACGAGCAGTACTTC
TRBD1,few,TRBV29-1,TRBJ2-5,CSVVQGPETQYF,TGCAGCGTCGTACAGGGGCCGGAGACCCAGTACTTC
NA,NA,TRBV20-1,TRBJ1-4,CSASNSEKLFF,TGCAGTGCTAGTAACAGTGAAAAACTGTTTTTT
NA,NA,TRBV3-1,TRBJ1-4,CASSQATGEKLFF,TGTGCCAGCAGCCAGGCCACGGGCGAAAAACTGTTTTTT
TRBD1,NA,TRBV20-1,TRBJ1-1,CSATDETGAREAFF,TGCAGTGCGACGGACGAAACAGGGGCAAGAGAAGCTTTCTTT
NA,NA,TRBV12-3/TRBV12-4,TRBJ1-4,CASSRKRGSAEKLFF,TGTGCCAGCAGCCGAAAAAGGGGGTCGGCTGAAAAACTGTTTTTT
NA,NA,TRBV4-3,TRBJ2-6,CASSQEPDISGANVLTF,TGCGCCAGCAGCCAAGAGCCGGATATCTCTGGGGCCAACGTCCTGACTTTC
NA,NA,TRBV20-1,TRBJ1-2,CSVRDLEGSTNYGYTF,TGCAGTGTTAGAGATCTCGAGGGGTCAACTAACTATGGCTACACCTTC
NA,many,TRBV27,TRBJ2-2,CASSLMGTGELFF,TGTGCCAGCAGTTTAATGGGCACCGGGGAGCTGTTTTTT
TRBD2,once,TRBV9,TRBJ2-2,CASSGVSGTSGGELFF,TGTGCCAGCAGCGGAGTCTCTGGGACTAGCGGCGGGGAGCTGTTTTTT
NA,NA,TRBV7-9,TRBJ2-2,CASTLVTGELFF,TGTGCCAGCACCCTTGTCACCGGGGAGCTGTTTTTT
NA,few,TRBV6-1,TRBJ2-1,CASWDRLEQFF,TGTGCCAGCTGGGACCGATTGGAGCAGTTCTTC
NA,NA,TRBV19,TRBJ1-4,CASRRQAEKLFF,TGTGCCAGTAGACGGCAGGCAGAAAAACTGTTTTTT
NA,NA,TRBV4-1,TRBJ2-1,CASSQLDLIQYNEQLF,TGCGCCAGCAGCCAGCTCGACCTGATCCAATACAATGAGCAGCTCTTC
TRBD1,NA,TRBV3-1,TRBJ2-4,CASSQGDIRGNIQYF,TGTGCCAGCAGCCAGGGTGACATCAGGGGGAACATTCAGTACTTC
NA,NA,TRBV6-6,TRBJ2-2,CASIGNTGELFF,TGTGCCAGCATCGGAAACACCGGGGAGCTGTTTTTT
NA,NA,TRBV28,TRBJ1-4,CASSLRSSSNEKLFF,TGTGCCAGCAGTTTACGTTCGAGCTCTAATGAAAAACTGTTTTTT
TRBD2,NA,TRBV7-8,TRBJ2-1,CASSLDRGGSYNEQFF,TGTGCCAGCAGCTTAGACCGCGGGGGTTCCTACAATGAGCAGTTCTTC
NA,NA,TRBV7-2,TRBJ1-4,CASGLWNEKLFF,TGTGCCAGCGGCTTATGGAATGAAAAACTGTTTTTT
NA,NA,TRBV20-1,TRBJ2-7,CSAQAYEQYF,TGCAGTGCGCAGGCCTACGAGCAGTACTTC
TRBD2,NA,TRBV6-5,TRBJ2-1,CASSLNSGRALNEQFF,TGTGCCAGCAGTTTAAATAGCGGGAGGGCGCTTAATGAGCAGTTCTTC
NA,many,TRBV30,TRBJ1-4,CAWSIREKLFF,TGTGCCTGGAGCATCAGGGAAAAACTGTTTTTT
NA,few,TRBV7-9,TRBJ1-2,CASLSSGAENYGYTF,TGTGCCAGTCTTTCCTCGGGGGCTGAAAACTATGGCTACACCTTC
NA,few,TRBV9,TRBJ1-1,CASSLMTGHILTEAFF,TGTGCCAGCAGCTTAATGACGGGACATATTTTGACTGAAGCTTTCTTT
NA,few,TRBV29-1,TRBJ2-7,CSVEGQGNEQYF,TGCAGCGTTGAAGGCCAGGGGAACGAGCAGTACTTC
TRBD2,few,TRBV2,TRBJ2-1,CASRLAGGTYNEQFF,TGTGCCAGCAGATTAGCGGGGGGGACCTACAATGAGCAGTTCTTC
TRBD1,NA,TRBV20-1,TRBJ2-2,CSARAGQGITGELFF,TGCAGTGCTAGAGCTGGACAGGGTATCACCGGGGAGCTGTTTTTT
NA,NA,TRBV10-3,TRBJ2-7,CAISHSAGPYEQYF,TGTGCCATCAGCCACTCGGCGGGACCCTACGAGCAGTACTTC
TRBD2,few,TRBV24-1,TRBJ2-7,CATSEAGSYEQYF,TGTGCCACCAGTGAAGCGGGGAGCTACGAGCAGTACTTC
TRBD1,NA,TRBV5-6,TRBJ2-1,CASNSGGWGNEQFF,TGTGCCAGCAACTCAGGGGGTTGGGGCAATGAGCAGTTCTTC
TRBD1,NA,TRBV4-1,TRBJ2-7,CASSQQTGGSLYEQYF,TGCGCCAGCAGCCAGCAGACAGGGGGCTCCCTCTACGAGCAGTACTTC
TRBD1,few,TRBV28,TRBJ2-1,CASSWGDRDDEQFF,TGTGCCAGCAGTTGGGGGGACAGGGACGATGAGCAGTTCTTC
NA,NA,TRBV5-5,TRBJ2-7,CASSLGTAGELSF,TGTGCCAGCAGCTTGGGGACAGCCGGCGAGTTGTCCTTC
TRBD2,few,TRBV29-1,TRBJ2-5,CSVGTSGSWETQYF,TGCAGCGTTGGGACTAGCGGGAGCTGGGAGACCCAGTACTTC
TRBD1,NA,TRBV27,TRBJ2-2,CASSWDSGTGELFF,TGTGCCAGCAGTTGGGACAGTGGGACCGGGGAGCTGTTTTTT
TRBD1,NA,TRBV4-1,TRBJ1-4,CASSQERGDRRGRVEKLFF,TGCGCCAGCAGCCAAGAGAGGGGGGACCGCAGGGGGCGCGTTGAAAAACTGTTTTTT
NA,few,TRBV27,TRBJ2-3,CASRPTLGTDTQYF,TGTGCCAGCAGACCTACATTGGGCACAGATACGCAGTATTTT